This T cell receptor (beta chain) came from a study of cytomegalovirus exposure and HLA in healthy donors. About the research overall: Findings of an earlier analysis included under 140 million unique TCR beta sequences from roughly 200 million T cells.

Germline V gene sequence: CDR1 SNHLY, CDR2 FYNNEI. V lost 8 bases and J lost 5, with 12 bases in between. The CDR3 consists of 13 residues. The PCR had 60 Vbeta and 13 Jbeta primers. The assay was immunoSEQ multiplex PCR, and TCRdb's table has in-frame clones only and misses some. The sample has tens of thousands of clones. Material: PBMCs. This TCR was sampled from a female donor in good health and CMV-seropositive. The V gene is TRBV2, the J gene TRBJ2-2; possible D gene TRBD2, 5 bases. The CDR3 DNA reads TGTGCCAGCCGCCGACTAATTACCGGGGAGCTGTTTTTT. This translates into CASRRLITGELFF.